Listed below are T cell receptor beta chains from one sample, sequenced in a study of blood T cell repertoires in COVID-19. Method: immunoSEQ multiplex PCR; TCRdb's copy keeps in-frame clones and lacks some. The sample has roughly 140,000 clones; approximately 90% are singletons. Sequencing was performed on peripheral blood. The receptors derive from a woman in her thirties or forties with acute or convalescent COVID-19. Both conserved end residues are part of each CDR3. A D gene is named only where the DNA matches it firmly. Not all rows give a size; the values are once, few, many and, for expanded clones, a class.

>TRBV3-1/TRBV3-2|TRBJ2-7|once|TRBD2
CASSRASGTSEQYF
TGTGCCAGCAGCCGAGCTAGCGGTACGAGCGAGCAGTACTTC
>TRBV4-3|TRBJ1-4|.|.
CASSQVAVATNEKLFF
TGCGCCAGCAGCCAAGTGGCGGTGGCAACTAATGAAAAACTGTTTTTT
>TRBV29-1|TRBJ1-1|.|TRBD1
CRRDSLNTEAFF
TGCAGGCGGGACAGCCTGAACACTGAAGCTTTCTTT
>TRBV6-6|TRBJ1-6|.|TRBD1
CASDRGDSPLHF
TGTGCCAGCGACAGGGGGGATTCACCCCTCCACTTT
>TRBV15|TRBJ2-7|.|TRBD1
CATSSGDRAYEQYF
TGTGCCACCAGCAGTGGGGACAGGGCGTACGAGCAGTACTTC
>TRBV10-3|TRBJ1-1|.|.
CAISESLSVNTEAFF
TGTGCCATCAGTGAGTCGCTTTCGGTGAACACTGAAGCTTTCTTT
>TRBV5-6|TRBJ2-1|.|.
CASSLATVPEFF
TGTGCCAGCAGCTTGGCAACCGTGCCGGAGTTCTTC
>TRBV7-2|TRBJ1-4|.|TRBD1
CASSTRQGATPTTNEKLFF
TGTGCCAGCAGCACCCGACAGGGGGCCACCCCCACAACTAATGAAAAACTGTTTTTT
>TRBV28|TRBJ1-1|once|TRBD1
CASSFYHSGQGSTEAFF
TGTGCCAGCAGTTTTTATCACTCCGGACAGGGGAGCACTGAAGCTTTCTTT
>TRBV4-1|TRBJ1-6|few|.
CASSQAAGVYNSPLHF
TGCGCCAGCAGCCAAGCTGCGGGGGTCTATAATTCACCCCTCCACTTT
>TRBV7-9|TRBJ1-4|once|.
CASSLGQANEKLFF
TGTGCCAGCAGCTTAGGTCAGGCTAATGAAAAACTGTTTTTT
>TRBV5-1|TRBJ2-1|.|TRBD2
CASSFSSGGLGHEQFF
TGCGCCAGCAGCTTTAGTAGCGGGGGGTTAGGGCATGAGCAGTTCTTC
>TRBV5-1|TRBJ1-2|.|TRBD1
CASRGTGGYYGYTF
TGCGCCAGCAGAGGGACAGGGGGGTACTATGGCTACACCTTC
>TRBV6-5|TRBJ2-5|.|.
CASSYPPYRDQETQYF
TGTGCCAGCAGTTACCCGCCCTACAGGGACCAAGAGACCCAGTACTTC
>TRBV4-2|TRBJ2-1|.|TRBD1
CASSQYRGRQVDEQFF
TGTGCCAGCAGCCAGTACAGGGGGCGTCAGGTGGATGAGCAGTTCTTC
>TRBV21-1|TRBJ1-6|.|.
CASSRASYNSPLHF
TGTGCCAGCAGCCGCGCATCCTATAATTCACCCCTCCACTTT
>TRBV28|TRBJ1-2|.|TRBD1
CASSPRDREDGYTF
TGTGCCAGCAGTCCGCGGGACAGGGAAGATGGCTACACCTTC